Detailed here is one TCR beta chain. The record originates from a study of T cell responses to AZD1222 COVID-19 vaccine. CDR1 MNHEY and CDR2 SMNVEV come from the germline V gene (reference sequence). Deletions cut 4 bases from V and 2 bases from J, with 15 bases between. This CDR3 comprises 16 residues. The data were produced by immunoSEQ multiplex PCR, yet TCRdb's version contains in-frame clones alone and is incomplete. Of 100,000 to 150,000 clones listed, about 89% were seen once; the top ten hold 1.5% to 1.9%. This sequence joins TRBV27 and TRBJ1-5, with D uncertain. Here the sequenced sample was peripheral blood, taken on day 0 of AZD1222 vaccination. The receptor comes from an adult in good health. The CDR3 nucleotides are TGTGCCAGCAGTTCATCTGACCCCCGGGGCAATCAGCCCCAGCATTTT. Amino acids: CASSSSDPRGNQPQHF.